These T cell receptor beta chains were read from a single sample in a study of T cells in tuberculosis. Libraries were prepared by immunoSEQ multiplex PCR; TCRdb keeps only in-frame clonotypes and omits some of them. Here the sample spans tens of thousands of clones, 80% to 90% being singletons. The sample comprised PBMCs. These TCRs come from a donor aged 10-30 years with latent tuberculosis or without tuberculosis infection. The CDR3 runs from the conserved cysteine through the conserved F or W. The order of the fields is J gene, CDR3 length, V gene, clone size, CDR3 protein. The size field is filled for only some rows; it gives once, few, many or a size class.

j_call: TRBJ2-2
cdr3_length: 14
v_call: TRBV19
clone_size: .
cdr3_aa: CASRTRGNTGELFF

j_call: TRBJ1-2
cdr3_length: 14
v_call: TRBV28
clone_size: .
cdr3_aa: CASAWGLGGGGYTF

j_call: TRBJ1-2
cdr3_length: 16
v_call: TRBV4-1
clone_size: few
cdr3_aa: CASSLHRDRSNYGYTF

j_call: TRBJ1-4
cdr3_length: 16
v_call: TRBV15
clone_size: .
cdr3_aa: CATSRGRVATNEKLFF

j_call: TRBJ2-5
cdr3_length: 11
v_call: TRBV2
clone_size: .
cdr3_aa: CASNAGQTQYF

j_call: TRBJ2-7
cdr3_length: 16
v_call: TRBV4-3
clone_size: .
cdr3_aa: CASSQDRVSSSYEQYF

j_call: TRBJ2-6
cdr3_length: 16
v_call: TRBV27
clone_size: .
cdr3_aa: CASSRGWAPGANVLTF

j_call: TRBJ2-1
cdr3_length: 13
v_call: TRBV5-1
clone_size: .
cdr3_aa: CASSLQGTNEQFF

j_call: TRBJ2-7
cdr3_length: 16
v_call: TRBV25-1
clone_size: .
cdr3_aa: CASSEETGPSPYEQYF

j_call: TRBJ2-7
cdr3_length: 18
v_call: TRBV6-1
clone_size: .
cdr3_aa: CASSEALPGQGSGHEQYF

j_call: TRBJ1-2
cdr3_length: 12
v_call: TRBV19
clone_size: .
cdr3_aa: CASSLGGYGYTF

j_call: TRBJ1-2
cdr3_length: 21
v_call: TRBV23-1
clone_size: few
cdr3_aa: CASSPYRWALAALAAYYGYTF

j_call: TRBJ1-5
cdr3_length: 16
v_call: TRBV19
clone_size: .
cdr3_aa: CASSIKEGSGNQPQHF

j_call: TRBJ2-3
cdr3_length: 19
v_call: TRBV4-1
clone_size: .
cdr3_aa: CASRPTPGTSGARGDTQYF

j_call: TRBJ1-6
cdr3_length: 15
v_call: TRBV5-6
clone_size: .
cdr3_aa: CASSRGQLDNSPLHF

j_call: TRBJ1-5
cdr3_length: 13
v_call: TRBV11-2
clone_size: .
cdr3_aa: CASSLERNQPQHF

j_call: TRBJ1-2
cdr3_length: 14
v_call: TRBV9
clone_size: few
cdr3_aa: CASTGTGHNYGYTF

j_call: TRBJ1-5
cdr3_length: 15
v_call: TRBV27
clone_size: .
cdr3_aa: CASSFRGLGNQPQHF

j_call: TRBJ2-5
cdr3_length: 15
v_call: TRBV6-5
clone_size: .
cdr3_aa: CASSYSVMGHLDKYF

j_call: TRBJ2-3
cdr3_length: 13
v_call: TRBV7-2
clone_size: .
cdr3_aa: CASGRQGGDTQYF

j_call: TRBJ1-2
cdr3_length: 14
v_call: TRBV5-8
clone_size: .
cdr3_aa: CASSLIQANYGYTF

j_call: TRBJ2-5
cdr3_length: 14
v_call: TRBV15
clone_size: .
cdr3_aa: CATSRSRQGETQYF

j_call: TRBJ1-1
cdr3_length: 15
v_call: TRBV7-8
clone_size: .
cdr3_aa: CASSPWTEEPAEAFF

j_call: TRBJ2-5
cdr3_length: 15
v_call: TRBV6-5
clone_size: .
cdr3_aa: CASSTGTSVRETQYF

j_call: TRBJ1-2
cdr3_length: 14
v_call: TRBV6-6
clone_size: .
cdr3_aa: CASSQQGVAYGYTF

j_call: TRBJ1-3
cdr3_length: 12
v_call: TRBV29-1
clone_size: .
cdr3_aa: CSARTAGNTIYF

j_call: TRBJ1-2
cdr3_length: 13
v_call: TRBV29-1
clone_size: .
cdr3_aa: CSVAPQDDYGYTF

j_call: TRBJ1-6
cdr3_length: 19
v_call: TRBV4-3
clone_size: .
cdr3_aa: CASSQSSSRGQPFNSPLHF

j_call: TRBJ1-5
cdr3_length: 15
v_call: TRBV7-8
clone_size: .
cdr3_aa: CASSYRGDSNQPQHF

j_call: TRBJ2-3
cdr3_length: 14
v_call: TRBV12-5
clone_size: once
cdr3_aa: CASGPRLGGDTQYF

j_call: TRBJ2-1
cdr3_length: 14
v_call: TRBV7-3
clone_size: .
cdr3_aa: CASSSHRGPNEQFF

j_call: TRBJ2-7
cdr3_length: 14
v_call: TRBV25-1
clone_size: .
cdr3_aa: CASSQWTGGDEQYF

j_call: TRBJ1-2
cdr3_length: 15
v_call: TRBV4-3
clone_size: few
cdr3_aa: CASSQEKGQVYGYTF

j_call: TRBJ2-7
cdr3_length: 17
v_call: TRBV5-6
clone_size: .
cdr3_aa: CASSPAGVRDRTYEQYF

j_call: TRBJ1-5
cdr3_length: 14
v_call: TRBV19
clone_size: few
cdr3_aa: CASSLQGLGQPQHF

j_call: TRBJ1-6
cdr3_length: 15
v_call: TRBV19
clone_size: .
cdr3_aa: CASSRTGQGDSPLHF

j_call: TRBJ2-2
cdr3_length: 15
v_call: TRBV7-2
clone_size: .
cdr3_aa: CASSFGQGSSGELFF

j_call: TRBJ1-6
cdr3_length: 14
v_call: TRBV30
clone_size: few
cdr3_aa: CAWSVQRGYSPLHF